One and the same sample provided the 10 T cell receptor beta chains below, sequenced in a study of blood T cell repertoires in COVID-19. The data were produced by immunoSEQ multiplex PCR, yet TCRdb's version contains in-frame clones alone and is incomplete. Of 350,000 to 450,000 clones in the sample, around 84% were seen once. The specimen was peripheral blood. Receptor source: a woman aged 18-30 years with acute or convalescent COVID-19.

Concerning this clone: Other DNA sequences in the same sample also yield this CDR3. The V call is TRBV9, the J call TRBJ1-4; possibly TRBD1 for D (6 bases). CDR3 size: 14 residues. Germline V lookup: CDR1 SGDLS, CDR2 YYNGEE. V was trimmed by 3 bases and J by 5 bases, leaving 11 bases between them. CDR3 bases: TGTGCCAGCAGCGCTCAGGGGCTGAATGAAAAACTGTTTTTT. Translated: CASSAQGLNEKLFF.

The chain is built from TRBV7-9 and TRBJ2-7, with D unresolved. The germline V gene encodes CDR1 SEHNR and CDR2 FQNEAQ (reference sequence). The CDR3 has 13 residues. V lost 4 bases and J lost 0, with 7 bases in between. CDR3 sequence (DNA): TGTGCCAGCAGCTCCTCCTCCTCCTACGAGCAGTACTTC. Its protein product is CASSSSSSYEQYF.

In DNA form, the CDR3 reads TGTGCCAGCTCACAAGAGACAGGGTTCTATGGCTACACCTTC. It translates to CASSQETGFYGYTF. V is TRBV18 and J is TRBJ1-2; 7 bases are shared with TRBD1. Trimming at V came to 4 bases and at J to 4 bases, leaving 6 bases not matched to a gene. Germline V CDR1 and CDR2: KGHSH, LQKENI. This CDR3 is built from 14 residues.

This chain connects TRBV7-9 to TRBJ2-3; D is unresolved. CDR3 length equals 14 residues. CDR1 and CDR2 from the germline V gene are SEHNR and FQNEAQ (reference sequence). Trimming took 4 bases from V and 5 from J, leaving 13 bases between them. CDR3 sequence: CASSSPPVLDTQYF. CDR3 DNA sequence: TGTGCCAGCAGCTCTCCCCCGGTGCTAGATACGCAGTATTTT.

This chain joins TRBV5-8 and TRBJ2-7; D is undetermined. Germline V gene lookup returns CDR1 SGHTS and CDR2 YDEGEE. Trimming pared 0 bases from V and 4 bases from J, leaving 5 bases between. The CDR3 is 12 amino acids. DNA of the CDR3: TGTGCCAGCAGCTTGGTGACATACGAGCAGTACTTC. As protein: CASSLVTYEQYF.

V is TRBV4-1 and J is TRBJ2-5; D uncertain. Germline V lookup: CDR1 MGHRA, CDR2 YSYEKL. This CDR3 has 14 residues. V gave up 3 bases and J gave up 5 bases, with 13 bases separating them. CDR3: CASSQVESRETQYF. CDR3 sequence (DNA): TGCGCCAGCAGCCAGGTGGAGTCACGGGAGACCCAGTACTTC.

The chain is built from TRBV6-2 or TRBV6-3 and TRBJ2-7; 13 bases agree with TRBD2. The V gene's germline CDR1 is MNHEY and CDR2 SVGEGT. There are 16 residues in the CDR3. Unmatched junction bases numbered 14, after V lost 8 bases and J lost 7 bases. The CDR3 coding sequence is TGTGCCAGCCGCCAATCAAGGACTAGCGGGGGTTGGGAGCAGTACTTC. Translating gives CASRQSRTSGGWEQYF.

The chain links TRBV6-2 or TRBV6-3 to TRBJ2-6; 7 nucleotides match TRBD1. From germline, CDR1 is MNHEY and CDR2 SVGEGT. This CDR3 comprises 16 residues. Losses at the gene ends were 2 bases for V and 3 bases for J; bases not matched to a gene: 4. The CDR3 loop reads CASSYKTGRGANVLTF. In nucleotides, the CDR3 is TGTGCCAGCAGTTACAAGACAGGGCGTGGGGCCAACGTCCTGACTTTC.

The V and J genes are TRBV19 and TRBJ2-3; unclear D gene. Germline values: CDR1 LNHDA, CDR2 SQIVND (reference sequence). This CDR3 is 14 amino acids long. The germline V and J ends were trimmed by 3 bases and 2 bases, with 9 bases remaining between them. Here the CDR3 DNA reads TGTGCCAGTAGTATTCTAGGCCCCACAGATACGCAGTATTTT. It encodes CASSILGPTDTQYF.

The chain has TRBV27 and TRBJ1-3, with D perhaps TRBD1 (5 bases). Germline CDR1 is MNHEY and CDR2 is SMNVEV (reference sequence). The CDR3 sequence is 14 residues long. V gave up 3 bases and J gave up 4 bases, with 10 bases separating them. CDR3 coding DNA: TGTGCCAGCAGTTTCTCAGGGTGGGGAAACACCATATATTTT. It specifies CASSFSGWGNTIYF.